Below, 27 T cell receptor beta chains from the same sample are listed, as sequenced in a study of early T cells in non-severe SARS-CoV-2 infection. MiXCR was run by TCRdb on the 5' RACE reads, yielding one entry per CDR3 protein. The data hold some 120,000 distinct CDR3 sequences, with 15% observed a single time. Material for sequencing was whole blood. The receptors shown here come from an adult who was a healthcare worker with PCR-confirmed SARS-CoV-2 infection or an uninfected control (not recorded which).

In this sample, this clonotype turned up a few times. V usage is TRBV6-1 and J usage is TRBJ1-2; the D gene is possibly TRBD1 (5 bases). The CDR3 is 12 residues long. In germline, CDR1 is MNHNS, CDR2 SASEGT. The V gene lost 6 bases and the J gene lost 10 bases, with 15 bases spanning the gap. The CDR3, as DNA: TGTGCCAGCAGCCCTGACAGTACGCACTACACCTTC. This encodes CASSPDSTHYTF.

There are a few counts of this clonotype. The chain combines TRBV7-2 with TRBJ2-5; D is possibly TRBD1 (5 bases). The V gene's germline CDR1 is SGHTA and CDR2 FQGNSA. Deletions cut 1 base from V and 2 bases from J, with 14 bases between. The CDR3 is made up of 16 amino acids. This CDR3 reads CASSLGQPKPQETQYF. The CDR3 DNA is TGTGCCAGCAGCTTAGGACAGCCCAAGCCACAAGAGACCCAGTACTTC.

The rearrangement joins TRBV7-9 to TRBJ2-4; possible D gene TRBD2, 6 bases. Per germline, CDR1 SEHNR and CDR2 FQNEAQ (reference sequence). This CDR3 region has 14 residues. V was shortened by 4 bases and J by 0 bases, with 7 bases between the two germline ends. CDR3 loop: CASSSGLAKNIQYF. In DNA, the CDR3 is TGTGCCAGCAGCTCGGGACTAGCCAAAAACATTCAGTACTTC.

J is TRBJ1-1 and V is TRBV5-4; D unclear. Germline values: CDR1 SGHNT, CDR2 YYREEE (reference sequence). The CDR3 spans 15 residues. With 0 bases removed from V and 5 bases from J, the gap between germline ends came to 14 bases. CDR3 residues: CASSLESSRGTEAFF. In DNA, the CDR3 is TGTGCCAGCAGCTTGGAGTCCAGCCGAGGGACTGAAGCTTTCTTT.

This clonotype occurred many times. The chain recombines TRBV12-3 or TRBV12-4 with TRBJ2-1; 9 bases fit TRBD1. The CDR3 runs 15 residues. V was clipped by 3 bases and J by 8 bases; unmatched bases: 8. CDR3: CASSLVFTGGDEQFF. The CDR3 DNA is TGTGCCAGCAGTTTGGTTTTTACAGGGGGCGATGAGCAGTTCTTC.

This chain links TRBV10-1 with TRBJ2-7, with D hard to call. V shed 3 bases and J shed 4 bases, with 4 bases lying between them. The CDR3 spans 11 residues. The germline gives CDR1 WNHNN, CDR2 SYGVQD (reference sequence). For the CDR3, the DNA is TGCGCCAGCAGTGACAGGTACGAGCAGTACTTC. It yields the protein CASSDRYEQYF.

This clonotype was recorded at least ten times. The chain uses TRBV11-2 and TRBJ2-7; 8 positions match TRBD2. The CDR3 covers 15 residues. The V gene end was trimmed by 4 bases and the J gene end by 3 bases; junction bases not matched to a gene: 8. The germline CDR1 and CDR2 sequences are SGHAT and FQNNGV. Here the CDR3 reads CASSSGVAGLYEQYF. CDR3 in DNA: TGTGCCAGCAGCTCCGGAGTAGCGGGACTCTACGAGCAGTACTTC.

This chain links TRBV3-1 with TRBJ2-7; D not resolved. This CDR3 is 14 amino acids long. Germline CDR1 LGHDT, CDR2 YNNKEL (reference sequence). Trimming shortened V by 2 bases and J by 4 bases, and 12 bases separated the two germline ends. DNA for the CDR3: TGTGCCAGCAGCCAAAGTAGGGCTGGGTACGAGCAGTACTTC. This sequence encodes CASSQSRAGYEQYF.

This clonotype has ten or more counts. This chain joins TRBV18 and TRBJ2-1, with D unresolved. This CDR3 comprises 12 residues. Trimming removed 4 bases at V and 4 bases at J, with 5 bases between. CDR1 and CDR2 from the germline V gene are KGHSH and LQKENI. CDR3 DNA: TGTGCCAGCTCACGGGATTACAATGAGCAGTTCTTC. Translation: CASSRDYNEQFF.

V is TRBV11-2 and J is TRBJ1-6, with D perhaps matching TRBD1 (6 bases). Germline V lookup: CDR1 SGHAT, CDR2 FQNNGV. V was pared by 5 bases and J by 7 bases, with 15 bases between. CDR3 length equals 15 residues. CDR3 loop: CASSLLDRGNSPLHF. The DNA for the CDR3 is TGTGCCAGCAGCCTATTGGACAGAGGGAATTCACCCCTCCACTTT.

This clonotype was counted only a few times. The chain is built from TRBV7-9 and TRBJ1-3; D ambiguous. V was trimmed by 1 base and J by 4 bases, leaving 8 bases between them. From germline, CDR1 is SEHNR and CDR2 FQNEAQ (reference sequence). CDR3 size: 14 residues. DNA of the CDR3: TGTGCCAGCAGCTTAGTCGCCGCCGGAAACACCATATATTTT. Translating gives CASSLVAAGNTIYF.

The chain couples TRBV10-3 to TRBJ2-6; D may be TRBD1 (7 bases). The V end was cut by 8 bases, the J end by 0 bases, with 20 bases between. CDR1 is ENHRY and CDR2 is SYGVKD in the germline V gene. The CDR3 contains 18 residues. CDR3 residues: CAILGGGGPTSGANVLTF. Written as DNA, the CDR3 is TGTGCCATCCTTGGTGGAGGGGGCCCAACCTCTGGGGCCAACGTCCTGACTTTC.

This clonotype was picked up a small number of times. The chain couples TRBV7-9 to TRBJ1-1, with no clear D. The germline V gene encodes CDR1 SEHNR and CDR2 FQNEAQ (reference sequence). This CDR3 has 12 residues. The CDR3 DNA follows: TGTGGCGCGGATATGGGAGTTCCTGAAGCTTTCTTT. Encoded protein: CGADMGVPEAFF.

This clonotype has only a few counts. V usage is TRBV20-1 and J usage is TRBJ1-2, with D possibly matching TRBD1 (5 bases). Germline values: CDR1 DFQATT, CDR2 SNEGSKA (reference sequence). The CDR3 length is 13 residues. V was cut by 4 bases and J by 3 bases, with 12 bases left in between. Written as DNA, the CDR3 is TGCAGTGCTAAAACGGGGGAGTACTATGGCTACACCTTC. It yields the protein CSAKTGEYYGYTF.

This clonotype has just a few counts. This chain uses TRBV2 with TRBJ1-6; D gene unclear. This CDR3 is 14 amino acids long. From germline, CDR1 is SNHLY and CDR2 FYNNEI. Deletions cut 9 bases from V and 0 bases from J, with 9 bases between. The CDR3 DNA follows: TGTGCCAGTGCCACTAGCTCCTATAATTCACCCCTCCACTTT. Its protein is CASATSSYNSPLHF. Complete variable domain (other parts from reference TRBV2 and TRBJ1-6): EPEVTQTPSHQVTQMGQEVILRCVPISNHLYFYWYRQILGQKVEFLVSFYNNEISEKSEIFDDQFSVERPDGSNFTLKIRSTKLEDSAMYFCASATSSYNSPLHFGNGTRLTVT.

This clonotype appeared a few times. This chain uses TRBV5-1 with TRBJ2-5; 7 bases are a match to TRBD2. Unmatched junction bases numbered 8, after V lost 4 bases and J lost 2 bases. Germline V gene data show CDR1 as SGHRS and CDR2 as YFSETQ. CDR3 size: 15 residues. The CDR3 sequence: CASSPSGDIQETQYF. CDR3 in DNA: TGCGCCAGCAGCCCGAGCGGGGATATTCAAGAGACCCAGTACTTC.

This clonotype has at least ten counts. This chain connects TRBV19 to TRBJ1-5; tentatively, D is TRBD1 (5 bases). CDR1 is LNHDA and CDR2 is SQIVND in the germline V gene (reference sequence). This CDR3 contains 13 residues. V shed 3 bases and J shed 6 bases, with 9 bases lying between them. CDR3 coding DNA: TGTGCCAGTAGTATCACAGGTACTCAGCCCCAGCATTTT. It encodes CASSITGTQPQHF.

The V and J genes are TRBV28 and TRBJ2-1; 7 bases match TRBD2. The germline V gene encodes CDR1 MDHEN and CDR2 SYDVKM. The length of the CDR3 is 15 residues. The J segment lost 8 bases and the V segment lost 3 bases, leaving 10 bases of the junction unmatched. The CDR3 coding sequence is TGTGCCAGCAGTTTCAGGAGACTAGCTTCTTATGAGCAGTTCTTC. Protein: CASSFRRLASYEQFF.

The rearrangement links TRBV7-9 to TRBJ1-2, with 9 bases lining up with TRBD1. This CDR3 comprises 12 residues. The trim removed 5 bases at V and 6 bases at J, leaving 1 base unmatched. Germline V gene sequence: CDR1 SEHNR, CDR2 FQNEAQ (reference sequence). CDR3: CASSHRGHGYTF. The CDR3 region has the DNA TGTGCCAGCAGCCACAGGGGGCATGGCTACACCTTC.

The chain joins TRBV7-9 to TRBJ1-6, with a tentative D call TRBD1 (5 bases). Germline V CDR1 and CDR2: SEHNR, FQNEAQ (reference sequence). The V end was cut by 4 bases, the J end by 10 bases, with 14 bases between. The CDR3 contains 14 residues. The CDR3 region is CASSSDSPGSPLHF. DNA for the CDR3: TGTGCCAGCAGCTCCGACAGTCCTGGGTCACCCCTCCACTTT. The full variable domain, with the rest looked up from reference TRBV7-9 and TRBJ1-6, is DTGVSQNPRHKITKRGQNVTFRCDPISEHNRLYWYRQTLGQGPEFLTYFQNEAQLEKSRLLSDRFSAERPKGSFSTLEIQRTEQGDSAMYLCASSSDSPGSPLHFGNGTRLTVT.

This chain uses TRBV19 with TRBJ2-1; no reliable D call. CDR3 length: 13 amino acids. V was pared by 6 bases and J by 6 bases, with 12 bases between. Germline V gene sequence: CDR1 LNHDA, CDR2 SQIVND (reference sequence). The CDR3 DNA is TGTGCCAGTAGCGGGTCTGGGGTCAATGAGCAGTTCTTC. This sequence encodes CASSGSGVNEQFF.

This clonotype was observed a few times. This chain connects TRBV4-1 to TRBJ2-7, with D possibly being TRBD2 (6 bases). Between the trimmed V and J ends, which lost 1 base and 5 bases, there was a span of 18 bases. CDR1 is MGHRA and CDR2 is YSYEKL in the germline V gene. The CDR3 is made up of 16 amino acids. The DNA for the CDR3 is TGCGCCAGCAGCCAAGGAGCCGCGGGGTCTTACGACGAGCAGTACTTC. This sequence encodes CASSQGAAGSYDEQYF.

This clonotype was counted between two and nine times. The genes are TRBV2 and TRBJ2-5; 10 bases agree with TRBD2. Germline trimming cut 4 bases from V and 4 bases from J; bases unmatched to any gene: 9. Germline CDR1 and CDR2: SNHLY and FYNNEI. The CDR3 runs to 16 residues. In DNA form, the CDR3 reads TGTGCCAGCAGTGCGGTTAGCGGGGGGCCGGGAGAGACCCAGTACTTC. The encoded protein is CASSAVSGGPGETQYF. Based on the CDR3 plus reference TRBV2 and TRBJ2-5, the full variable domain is EPEVTQTPSHQVTQMGQEVILRCVPISNHLYFYWYRQILGQKVEFLVSFYNNEISEKSEIFDDQFSVERPDGSNFTLKIRSTKLEDSAMYFCASSAVSGGPGETQYFGPGTRLLVL.

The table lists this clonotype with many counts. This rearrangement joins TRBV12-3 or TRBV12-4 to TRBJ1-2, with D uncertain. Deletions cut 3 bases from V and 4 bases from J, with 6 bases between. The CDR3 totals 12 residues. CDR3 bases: TGTGCCAGCAGTTTCTCAGGCTATGGCTACACCTTC. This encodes CASSFSGYGYTF.

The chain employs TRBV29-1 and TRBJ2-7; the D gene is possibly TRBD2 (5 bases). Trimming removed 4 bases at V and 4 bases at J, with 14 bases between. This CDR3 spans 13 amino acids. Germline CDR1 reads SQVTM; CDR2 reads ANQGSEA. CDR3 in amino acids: CSVVEELSYEQYF. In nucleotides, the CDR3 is TGCAGCGTTGTGGAGGAGCTTTCTTACGAGCAGTACTTC.

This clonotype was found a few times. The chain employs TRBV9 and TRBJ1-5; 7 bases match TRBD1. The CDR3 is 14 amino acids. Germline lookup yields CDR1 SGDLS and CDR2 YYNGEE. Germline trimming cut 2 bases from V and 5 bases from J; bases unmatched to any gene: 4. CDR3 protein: CASSVTGRDQPQHF. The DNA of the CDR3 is TGTGCCAGCAGCGTGACAGGGCGAGATCAGCCCCAGCATTTT.

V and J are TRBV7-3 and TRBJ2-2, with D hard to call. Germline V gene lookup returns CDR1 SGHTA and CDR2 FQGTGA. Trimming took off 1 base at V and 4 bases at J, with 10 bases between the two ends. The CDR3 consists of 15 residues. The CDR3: CASSLIAVGTGELFF. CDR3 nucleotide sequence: TGTGCCAGCAGCTTAATCGCAGTGGGCACCGGGGAGCTGTTTTTT.